A single sample is the source of the 29 T cell receptor beta chains below, sequenced in a study of response to subunit inactivated influenza vaccine. Each CDR3 protein gets one entry after TCRdb re-called the RT-PCR reads with MiXCR. The table has 500,000 to 750,000 distinct CDR3 sequences, 14% seen once. Here the sequenced sample was PBMCs from blood, taken 11 to 12 days after vaccination. All receptors come from a man in his forties or fifties who received an inactivated influenza vaccine.

This clonotype was seen many times. This chain links TRBV18 with TRBJ2-7, with a possible D match to TRBD2 (6 bases). The CDR3 is made up of 12 amino acids. In germline, CDR1 is KGHSH, CDR2 LQKENI. Trimming left V 8 bases short and J 0 bases short, with 8 bases between. The DNA of the CDR3 is TGTGCCAGCGCGGGGAGCTCCTACGAGCAGTACTTC. Protein product: CASAGSSYEQYF.

The chain has TRBV4-3 and TRBJ1-2; D possibly corresponds to TRBD1 (6 bases). Germline V gives CDR1 LGHNA, CDR2 YSLEER. The CDR3 length is 16 residues. V was shortened by 0 bases and J by 3 bases, with 14 bases between the two germline ends. CDR3 amino acids: CASSQDIGGADYGYTF. The CDR3 nucleotides read TGCGCCAGCAGCCAAGATATAGGGGGGGCTGACTATGGCTACACCTTC.

This clonotype was seen only a few times. CDR3 nucleotide sequence: TGCGCCAGCAGCCTCACAACAGGGGGCGGTTCACCCCTCCACTTT. As protein: CASSLTTGGGSPLHF. The chain combines TRBV5-1 with TRBJ1-6; 9 bases agree with TRBD1. V dropped 4 bases and J dropped 9; count of bases not matched to a gene: 8. CDR1 SGHRS and CDR2 YFSETQ come from the germline V gene. The CDR3 is 15 amino acids.

This clonotype was observed many times. The gene calls are TRBV4-3 and TRBJ2-2; D is uncertain. Germline V lookup: CDR1 LGHNA, CDR2 YSLEER. The V and J ends lost 0 bases and 3 bases respectively, with 2 bases between them. This CDR3 is 13 amino acids long. CDR3 bases: TGCGCCAGCAGCCAAGAGTACACCGGGGAGCTGTTTTTT. Residues: CASSQEYTGELFF.

The V gene is TRBV18, the J gene TRBJ1-2; tentative D call: TRBD1 (6 bases). Germline V gene data show CDR1 as KGHSH and CDR2 as LQKENI. This CDR3 spans 14 amino acids. V dropped 4 bases and J dropped 6 bases, with 15 bases sitting between them. In nucleotides, the CDR3 is TGTGCCAGCTCACTTCGTGGGGGCCTTGATGGCTACACCTTC. This encodes CASSLRGGLDGYTF.

The table lists this clonotype with a few counts. The rearrangement links TRBV18 to TRBJ2-2, with 8 nucleotides matching TRBD2. V trimming: 4 bases; J trimming: 0 bases; junction bases outside the gene matches: 7. Germline CDR1 KGHSH, CDR2 LQKENI. The length of the CDR3 is 17 residues. CDR3: CASSLNVAGTNTGELFF. CDR3 DNA: TGTGCCAGCTCACTGAATGTAGCGGGAACGAACACCGGGGAGCTGTTTTTT.

This clonotype was counted at least ten times. CDR3 sequence reads: CASSLEGLGGEAFF. Written as DNA, the CDR3 is TGTGCCAGCAGCTTAGAAGGATTAGGAGGTGAAGCTTTCTTT. The chain uses TRBV7-9 and TRBJ1-1; D call uncertain. Germline V gene lookup returns CDR1 SEHNR and CDR2 FQNEAQ (reference sequence). The CDR3 extends over 14 amino acids. V lost 1 base, J lost 7 bases, and 13 bases lay in between.

The chain couples TRBV6-1 to TRBJ1-3; D gene unclear. The CDR3 runs to 13 residues. Germline CDR1 reads MNHNS; CDR2 reads SASEGT. Between the trimmed V and J ends, which lost 6 bases and 1 base, there was a span of 7 bases. CDR3 nucleotides: TGTGCCAGCAGGGAATATTCTGGAAACACCATATATTTT. Its protein product is CASREYSGNTIYF.

There are a few counts of this clonotype. This chain uses TRBV19 with TRBJ2-1, with no clear D. V was cut by 5 bases and J by 2 bases, with 7 bases left in between. The CDR3 runs to 13 residues. CDR1 LNHDA and CDR2 SQIVND come from the germline V gene (reference sequence). This CDR3 is CASSAFPYNEQFF. In DNA form, the CDR3 reads TGTGCCAGTAGTGCATTCCCCTACAATGAGCAGTTCTTC.

The rearrangement joins TRBV10-3 to TRBJ2-1; a weak D match, TRBD1 (5 bases). From germline, CDR1 is ENHRY and CDR2 SYGVKD. The CDR3 runs 13 residues. The V and J ends lost 2 bases and 7 bases respectively, with 9 bases between them. The CDR3 DNA is TGTGCCATCAGTGAGACAGGTCGGAATGAGCAGTTCTTC. This sequence encodes CAISETGRNEQFF.

In this sample, this clonotype turned up a few times. The chain has TRBV21-1 and TRBJ2-1; the table's D call, TRBD1, has no DNA check behind it. TRBV21-1 is a pseudogene. The CDR3 loop spans 12 amino acids. The CDR3 region is CASSGRGNEQFF. Here the CDR3 DNA reads TGTGCCAGCAGCGGCAGGGGCAATGAGCAGTTCTTC.

The V and J genes are TRBV4-3 and TRBJ2-7; D unresolved. Trimming shortened V by 0 bases and J by 5 bases, and 14 bases separated the two germline ends. The CDR3 spans 15 residues. Germline CDR1 is LGHNA and CDR2 is YSLEER. The CDR3 coding sequence is TGCGCCAGCAGCCAAGATGCGAGCCCCTTGAACGAGCAGTACTTC. It encodes CASSQDASPLNEQYF.

This clonotype was seen repeatedly, ten times or more. This chain links TRBV5-6 with TRBJ2-7; D not resolved. Trimming removed 0 bases at V and 7 bases at J, with 5 bases between. This CDR3 contains 11 residues. Germline CDR1 is SGHDT and CDR2 is YYEEEE. The CDR3 reads CASSLAREQYF. As DNA, the CDR3 is TGTGCCAGCAGCTTGGCCAGGGAGCAGTACTTC.

This clonotype was detected many times. V and J are TRBV5-6 and TRBJ2-1; no definite D call. Trimming removed 0 bases at V and 0 bases at J, with 10 bases between. CDR3 length: 16 amino acids. Germline V gene lookup returns CDR1 SGHDT and CDR2 YYEEEE. The CDR3 DNA reads as TGTGCCAGCAGCTTGGACACACTGAGCTCCTACAATGAGCAGTTCTTC. This translates into CASSLDTLSSYNEQFF. The entire variable domain, with the rest obtained from reference TRBV5-6 and TRBJ2-1, is as follows: DAGVTQSPTHLIKTRGQQVTLRCSPKSGHDTVSWYQQALGQGPQFIFQYYEEEERQRGNFPDRFSGHQFPNYSSELNVNALLLGDSALYLCASSLDTLSSYNEQFFGPGTRLTVL.

This clonotype was counted between two and nine times. V usage is TRBV3-1 and J usage is TRBJ1-2; D may be TRBD1 (5 bases). Germline CDR1 LGHDT, CDR2 YNNKEL (reference sequence). The V end lost 0 bases, the J end lost 8 bases, and 16 bases lay between the germline ends. CDR3 length: 15 residues. As DNA, the CDR3 is TGTGCCAGCAGCCAAGACGGGGCACCTAAGAAAGGCTACACCTTC. Translated, it gives CASSQDGAPKKGYTF. The full variable domain, completed using reference TRBV3-1 and TRBJ1-2, is DTAVSQTPKYLVTQMGNDKSIKCEQNLGHDTMYWYKQDSKKFLKIMFSYNNKELIINETVPNRFSPKSPDKAHLNLHINSLELGDSAVYFCASSQDGAPKKGYTFGSGTRLTVV.

The chain links TRBV6-2 or TRBV6-3 to TRBJ1-6; a weak D match, TRBD1 (5 bases). Germline CDR1 is MNHEY and CDR2 is SVGEGT. The CDR3 has 14 amino acids. V lost 6 bases to trimming and J lost 13 bases, with 19 bases between them. The CDR3 spells CASSPGDSTDPLHF. The CDR3, as DNA: TGTGCCAGCAGCCCCGGTGACAGTACCGATCCCCTCCACTTT.

The V and J genes are TRBV6-5 and TRBJ2-7, with D uncertain. This CDR3 spans 13 amino acids. Trimming left V 2 bases short and J 3 bases short, with 8 bases between. Looked up from germline, CDR1 is MNHEY and CDR2 is SVGAGI. This chain's CDR3 is CASSYRASYEQYF. The CDR3 DNA sequence: TGTGCCAGCAGTTACAGGGCTAGCTACGAGCAGTACTTC.

This clonotype showed up many times. V gene TRBV12-3 or TRBV12-4 combines with J gene TRBJ2-3; no firm D call. The CDR3 has 16 residues. V gave up 1 base and J gave up 1 base, with 12 bases separating them. CDR3 DNA: TGTGCCAGCAGTTTAGAGGGCCAGTCCCGCACAGATACGCAGTATTTT. It codes for CASSLEGQSRTDTQYF.

The chain combines TRBV29-1 with TRBJ2-2; 8 nucleotides agree with TRBD2. The length of the CDR3 is 14 residues. The germline CDR1 and CDR2 sequences are SQVTM and ANQGSEA. The CDR3 region has the DNA TGCAGTGCCCATAGCGGGGCGAACACCGGGGAGCTGTTTTTT. It codes for CSAHSGANTGELFF.

This chain joins TRBV29-1 and TRBJ2-7; perhaps TRBD1 as D (6 bases). The V end was cut by 4 bases, the J end by 5 bases, with 9 bases between. CDR1 SQVTM and CDR2 ANQGSEA come from the germline V gene. The CDR3 totals 11 residues. The CDR3: CSVGKGDEQYF. CDR3 in DNA: TGCAGCGTTGGAAAGGGGGACGAGCAGTACTTC.

This clonotype was detected only a few times. The chain recombines TRBV3-1 with TRBJ2-7; TRBD1 aligns across 8 bases. Germline loops: CDR1 LGHDT, CDR2 YNNKEL (reference sequence). Germline trimming cut 3 bases from V and 6 bases from J; bases unmatched to any gene: 4. The CDR3 spans 13 residues. The CDR3 spells CASSQTGQGEQYF. The CDR3 DNA sequence: TGTGCCAGCAGCCAGACCGGACAGGGCGAGCAGTACTTC.

The chain has TRBV7-9 and TRBJ2-2; D uncertain. Trimming pared 7 bases from V and 0 bases from J, leaving 12 bases between. Looked up from germline, CDR1 is SEHNR and CDR2 is FQNEAQ (reference sequence). The CDR3 consists of 15 residues. The CDR3 coding sequence is TGTGCCAGCACCAGTTTTCTCTCGAACACCGGGGAGCTGTTTTTT. Protein product: CASTSFLSNTGELFF.

Only a few counts were recorded for this clonotype. The J gene is TRBJ2-1, the V gene TRBV12-3 or TRBV12-4; 11 bases agree with TRBD2. This CDR3 is built from 15 residues. V gave up 6 bases and J gave up 3 bases; unmatched junction bases: 4. The CDR3 sequence is CASRKLAGDYNEQFF. The CDR3 nucleotides read TGTGCCAGCAGAAAACTAGCGGGGGACTACAATGAGCAGTTCTTC.

This clonotype was counted between two and nine times. The chain is built from TRBV5-1 and TRBJ2-5; D might be TRBD1 (5 bases). In germline, CDR1 is SGHRS, CDR2 YFSETQ. Trimming removed 4 bases at V and 9 bases at J, with 16 bases between. This CDR3 contains 13 residues. The CDR3 bases are TGCGCCAGCAGCCTGACAGTATTTGGGGCCCAGTACTTC. This codes for CASSLTVFGAQYF.

J is TRBJ2-4 and V is TRBV2; 7 bases agree with TRBD2. Germline V CDR1 and CDR2: SNHLY, FYNNEI. With V trimmed by 1 base and J by 4 bases, 4 bases remained unmatched. CDR3 size: 15 residues. The CDR3, as DNA: TGTGCCAGCAGTGAAGTGGGGAGGGCTAAAAACATTCAGTACTTC. It translates to CASSEVGRAKNIQYF.

The table lists this clonotype with a few counts. This sequence joins TRBV20-1 and TRBJ2-5; D call uncertain. CDR3 length: 13 residues. V gave up 3 bases and J gave up 7 bases, with 15 bases separating them. Germline V gene sequence: CDR1 DFQATT, CDR2 SNEGSKA (reference sequence). CDR3 residues: CSARALTGGTQYF. The CDR3 DNA sequence: TGCAGTGCTAGGGCCCTGACGGGTGGGACCCAGTACTTC.

This clonotype showed up just a few times. The chain has TRBV18 and TRBJ1-4, with D perhaps TRBD1 (6 bases). This CDR3 spans 15 amino acids. CDR1 is KGHSH, CDR2 LQKENI, per germline. Trimming shortened V by 3 bases and J by 3 bases, and 11 bases separated the two germline ends. The DNA of the CDR3 is TGTGCCAGCTCACCGACGGACAGACCTAATGAAAAACTGTTTTTT. This translates into CASSPTDRPNEKLFF.

This clonotype appeared many times. This sequence joins TRBV12-3 or TRBV12-4 and TRBJ2-3; TRBD2 matches 8 bases. The CDR3 spans 16 residues. With V trimmed by 6 bases and J by 1 base, 9 bases remained unmatched. The CDR3 reads CASSPGVTSGTDTQYF. The DNA of the CDR3 is TGTGCCAGCAGCCCCGGGGTGACTAGCGGCACAGATACGCAGTATTTT.

This clonotype was observed a handful of times. The chain carries TRBV29-1 and TRBJ2-1; the match to TRBD2 covers 16 bases. This CDR3 has 19 amino acids. V lost 5 bases and J lost 2; bases outside the gene matches: 12. Germline V lookup: CDR1 SQVTM, CDR2 ANQGSEA. The CDR3 loop is CSVFHEPGLAGGAYNEQFF. As DNA, the CDR3 is TGCAGCGTTTTCCATGAACCGGGACTAGCGGGAGGGGCCTACAATGAGCAGTTCTTC.